Each of the 10 T cell receptor beta chains below was sequenced from the same sample in a study of T cells in women clearing cervical HPV infection. Sequencing used immunoSEQ multiplex PCR; TCRdb keeps in-frame clones, though not all of them. Recorded for this sample: over 25,000 clones. Material for sequencing was blood buffy coat. Receptor source: a woman aged 18 to 75 with a cervical HPV16 infection that either progressed to CIN3+ or cleared (not recorded which).

Notes on this clone: Coverage ceases 3 residues before the CDR3 finishes, and the germline J gene fills in the end. The chain is built from TRBV20-1 and TRBJ2-5, with TRBD2 matching over 7 bases. Germline assignment: CDR1 DFQATT and CDR2 SNEGSKA (reference sequence). Unmatched junction bases numbered 3, after V lost 4 bases and J lost 1 base. This CDR3 has 13 amino acids. The part of the CDR3 DNA that was read is TGCAGTGCTACGACTAGCCTCCAAGAGACC. Translating gives CSATTSLQET. The full-length CDR3 reads as CSATTSLQETQYF.

Here the CDR3 reads CASSLGEGPTDTQYF. CDR3 DNA, as far as it was read: TGCGCCAGCAGCTTGGGAGAGGGTCCCACAGATACG. The chain carries TRBV5-1 and TRBJ2-3; tentative D call: TRBD2 (5 bases). The sequence runs out 3 residues before the end of the CDR3; the remainder is reconstructed from the germline J gene. Germline CDR1 reads SGHRS; CDR2 reads YFSETQ. CDR3 size: 15 residues. The ends were cut back, 0 bases at V and 2 bases at J, with 10 bases in the middle.

With respect to this clone: The DNA ends 3 residues before the CDR3 does, and the rest of the CDR3 is filled in from the germline J gene. The chain has TRBV28 and TRBJ2-7; perhaps TRBD1 as D (6 bases). Looked up from germline, CDR1 is MDHEN and CDR2 is SYDVKM. The CDR3 contains 14 residues. V lost 7 bases and J lost 0, with 13 bases in between. The CDR3 DNA, read in part, is TGTGCCAGCACATTAACAGGGTCCTCCTACGAG. It is translated as CASTLTGSSYE. The CDR3 in full is CASTLTGSSYEQYF.

About this clone: The read ends 3 residues shy of where the CDR3 ends; the end is completed using the germline J gene. The genes are TRBV5-1 and TRBJ1-3, with 8 bases lining up with TRBD1. The CDR3 has 15 residues. Trimming took 3 bases from V and 0 from J; bases not matched to a gene: 2. Germline lookup yields CDR1 SGHRS and CDR2 YFSETQ. The covered CDR3 bases are TGCGCCAGCAGCTCGGACAGGGCCTCTGGAAACACC. Translation gives CASSSDRASGNT. The CDR3 as a whole reads CASSSDRASGNTIYF.

Points on this clone: The sequence runs out 3 residues before the end of the CDR3; the remainder is reconstructed from the germline J gene. The V call is TRBV5-1, the J call TRBJ1-4; 8 bases match TRBD1. Germline V gene lookup returns CDR1 SGHRS and CDR2 YFSETQ. Germline trimming cut 2 bases from V and 7 bases from J; bases unmatched to any gene: 4. There are 14 residues in the CDR3. CDR3 region: CASSFGQGTEKLFF. The covered CDR3 bases are TGCGCCAGCAGCTTCGGACAGGGTACTGAAAAA.

Of note for this clone: Read coverage stops 3 residues before the CDR3 terminus; the germline J gene supplies the remainder. V is TRBV4-2 and J is TRBJ2-3; D remains ambiguous. This CDR3 contains 15 residues. The V end lost 0 bases, the J end lost 4 bases, and 11 bases lay between the germline ends. The V gene's germline CDR1 is LGHNA and CDR2 YNFKEQ. The part of the CDR3 DNA that was read is TGTGCCAGCAGCCAAGATCCCCAGCGCTCAGATACG. Residues: CASSQDPQRSDT. The CDR3, in full, reads CASSQDPQRSDTQYF.

With regard to this clone: The sequence runs out 3 residues before the end of the CDR3; the remainder is reconstructed from the germline J gene. The chain joins TRBV23-1 to TRBJ2-4, with D uncertain. TRBV23-1 is noted as an ORF with a role that remains uncertain. CDR3 length: 14 amino acids. The CDR3 region is CASSTPGLNYGQYF. The part of the CDR3 DNA that was read is TGCGCCAGCAGTACCCCCGGCCTCAACTATGGT.

Remarks on this clone: Read coverage stops 3 residues before the CDR3 terminus; the germline J gene supplies the remainder. The V and J genes are TRBV5-1 and TRBJ2-2; 7 bases fit TRBD1. J was trimmed by 4 bases and V by 3 bases; bases with no gene match: 9. CDR1 is SGHRS and CDR2 is YFSETQ in the germline V gene. The CDR3 length is 16 residues. CDR3 DNA (partial): TGCGCCAGCAGCTGGGACAGTGCCCACACCACCGGGGAG. As protein: CASSWDSAHTTGE. The entire CDR3 protein is CASSWDSAHTTGELFF.

About this clone: From the germline J gene comes the end of the CDR3, since the read stops 3 residues before it. The chain joins TRBV2 to TRBJ2-7; D not resolved. The CDR3 consists of 15 residues. The ends were cut back, 9 bases at V and 2 bases at J, with 20 bases in the middle. The germline gives CDR1 SNHLY, CDR2 FYNNEI. The sequenced CDR3 bases are TGTGCCAGTAAGGCCCAGAACGCCGTCCCCTACGAG. Translation: CASKAQNAVPYE. The CDR3, in full, reads CASKAQNAVPYEQYF.

With respect to this clone: The missing CDR3 end, 3 residues past where the read stops, is filled in from the germline J gene. The chain joins TRBV7-2 to TRBJ2-7, with no clear D. V was pared by 5 bases and J by 4 bases, with 6 bases between. The length of the CDR3 is 11 residues. Germline V lookup: CDR1 SGHTA, CDR2 FQGNSA. The part of the CDR3 DNA that was read is TGTGCCAGCAGCAGGGTTTACGAG. This codes for CASSRVYE. In full, the CDR3 reads CASSRVYEQYF.